This T cell receptor beta chain originates from a study of early T cells in non-severe SARS-CoV-2 infection. This clonotype was picked up a small number of times. Antigen: not known. Germline values: CDR1 KGHDR, CDR2 SFDVKD. The CDR3 length is 14 residues. V lost 0 bases to trimming and J lost 3 bases, with 4 bases between them. Study-wide findings and caveats: CD4 and private specificities were missed by VDJdb matching, which favored anti-spike CD8 responses.

Unique molecular identifiers were attached to individual cDNA molecules. TCRdb redid the calling of the 5' RACE reads with MiXCR, one entry per CDR3 protein. The sample consists of about 26,000 distinct CDR3 sequences, under 5% of them appearing once. The clonotype originates from an adult who was a healthcare worker with PCR-confirmed SARS-CoV-2 infection or an uninfected control (not recorded which). Sequences were obtained from whole blood. This sequence joins TRBV24-1 and TRBJ2-2; D remains unclear. The CDR3 DNA follows: TGTGCCACCAGTGATTTGGGATACACCGGGGAGCTGTTTTTT. It codes for CATSDLGYTGELFF.